These 19 T cell receptor beta chains were sequenced from one sample in a study of blood T cell repertoires in COVID-19. Profiled with immunoSEQ multiplex PCR; TCRdb holds only in-frame clones, not every one. This sample carries 100,000 or so clones, approximately 84% of them seen once, and the ten largest clones take around 16%. The specimen was peripheral blood. All receptors derive from a woman aged 55-70 years with acute or convalescent COVID-19.

This chain links TRBV2 with TRBJ1-5; 10 bases are a match to TRBD1. The germline V gene encodes CDR1 SNHLY and CDR2 FYNNEI. The V and J ends lost 7 bases and 3 bases, in that order; junction bases with no gene match: 6. This CDR3 spans 15 amino acids. The CDR3, as DNA: TGTGCCAGCAAAGGACAGGGGGTGGCCAATCAGCCCCAGCATTTT. As protein: CASKGQGVANQPQHF.

The CDR3 region is CASSERGRGVTQPQHF. CDR3 nucleotides: TGTGCCAGCAGTGAGAGGGGGCGCGGGGTCACTCAGCCCCAGCATTTT. The V and J genes are TRBV28 and TRBJ1-5, with 7 bases fitting TRBD1. CDR1 is MDHEN, CDR2 SYDVKM, per germline. The V gene end was trimmed by 5 bases and the J gene end by 6 bases; junction bases not matched to a gene: 13. The CDR3 has 16 amino acids.

DNA for the CDR3: TGTGCCAGTGGACAGTACAATGAAGCTTTCTTT. Its translation: CASGQYNEAFF. The chain carries TRBV28 and TRBJ1-1; tentatively, D is TRBD1 (6 bases). Germline V gene data show CDR1 as MDHEN and CDR2 as SYDVKM. This CDR3 is 11 amino acids long. V lost 9 bases and J lost 7, with 12 bases in between.

The chain employs TRBV11-1 and TRBJ1-2, with D possibly TRBD1 on 6 matching bases. Germline V gene data show CDR1 as SGHAT and CDR2 as FQDESV (reference sequence). With 5 bases removed from V and 8 bases from J, the gap between germline ends came to 12 bases. The CDR3 runs to 12 residues. This CDR3 reads CASSTDRWGYTF. CDR3 nucleotide sequence: TGTGCCAGCAGCACGGACAGATGGGGCTACACCTTC.

The chain recombines TRBV9 with TRBJ1-1, with TRBD1 as a possible D gene (5 bases). Germline V gene lookup returns CDR1 SGDLS and CDR2 YYNGEE. This CDR3 comprises 14 residues. The V end lost 3 bases, the J end lost 4 bases, and 13 bases lay between the germline ends. The DNA for the CDR3 is TGTGCCAGCAGCGAAGGGGCCGTAGTCACTGAAGCTTTCTTT. It specifies CASSEGAVVTEAFF.

This rearrangement joins TRBV5-1 to TRBJ1-4; 9 bases are shared with TRBD1. This CDR3 has 16 amino acids. V shed 0 bases, J shed 8 bases, and the junction held 8 bases outside the gene matches. Germline V CDR1 and CDR2: SGHRS, YFSETQ. The CDR3 DNA is TGCGCCAGCAGCTTGGCCGGGGGACAGGGCCCGGAAAAACTGTTTTTT. Its translation: CASSLAGGQGPEKLFF.

The chain carries TRBV9 and TRBJ1-1, with 7 bases aligning to TRBD1. The germline gives CDR1 SGDLS, CDR2 YYNGEE. This CDR3 is built from 16 residues. The junction had 17 bases not matched to a gene; V was cut back by 3 bases and J by 9 bases. In nucleotides, the CDR3 is TGTGCCAGCAGCGCGAGAAGACAGGGAAGGGTCCGACAAGCTTTCTTT. Amino acid sequence: CASSARRQGRVRQAFF.

This chain connects TRBV4-2 to TRBJ2-1; TRBD2 matches at 16 bases. V lost 2 bases and J lost 2; bases outside the gene matches: 6. The germline V gene has CDR1 LGHNA and CDR2 YNFKEQ. This CDR3 has 19 residues. The chain's CDR3 is CASSQTGGTSGGAYNEQFF. The CDR3 DNA reads TGTGCCAGCAGCCAAACGGGCGGGACTAGCGGGGGGGCCTACAATGAGCAGTTCTTC.

The chain recombines TRBV27 with TRBJ2-3, with 7 bases aligning to TRBD1. The V and J ends lost 2 bases and 5 bases, in that order; junction bases with no gene match: 7. This CDR3 has 15 amino acids. The germline V gene has CDR1 MNHEY and CDR2 SMNVEV (reference sequence). The CDR3, as DNA: TGTGCCAGCAGTTTAAAAGACAGGGTGCAAGATACGCAGTATTTT. Translated: CASSLKDRVQDTQYF.

The chain carries TRBV12-1 and TRBJ1-5; the table's D call TRBD1 went unverified against the DNA. TRBV12-1 corresponds to a pseudogene. The CDR3 consists of 14 residues. The CDR3 spells CASSLTGVGQPQHF. In DNA, the CDR3 is TGTGCCAGCAGCTTGACAGGGGTAGGACAGCCCCAGCATTTT.

For the CDR3, the DNA is TGTGCCAGCAGCCCCGACGGGTTTCCGGGAAACACCATATATTTT. This sequence encodes CASSPDGFPGNTIYF. This chain uses TRBV7-2 with TRBJ1-3, with D unclear. The germline CDR1 and CDR2 sequences are SGHTA and FQGNSA. This CDR3 contains 15 residues. V shed 5 bases and J shed 4 bases, with 15 bases lying between them.

This chain uses TRBV28 with TRBJ2-7; 7 bases match TRBD1. Per the germline V gene, CDR1 is MDHEN and CDR2 is SYDVKM. Germline trimming cut 3 bases from V and 0 bases from J; bases unmatched to any gene: 8. CDR3 size: 16 residues. The DNA of the CDR3 is TGTGCCAGCAGTTTTAAACCGGGACAGACCTCCTACGAGCAGTACTTC. This encodes CASSFKPGQTSYEQYF.

This chain uses TRBV5-3 with TRBJ2-7, with TRBD2 as a possible D gene (6 bases). TRBV5-3 is reported as an ORF; its role is uncertain. The CDR3 is made up of 12 amino acids. V lost 0 bases and J 6 bases, leaving 7 bases between the germline ends. CDR3 in amino acids: CARSLGGAEQYF. The CDR3, as DNA: TGTGCCAGAAGCTTGGGCGGGGCCGAGCAGTACTTC.

This clone occurred a few times. This sequence joins TRBV2 and TRBJ2-7, with 11 positions matching TRBD1. This CDR3 has 15 residues. After removal of 5 bases from V and 4 bases from J, the junction contained 7 bases not matched to a gene. Germline V gene data show CDR1 as SNHLY and CDR2 as FYNNEI. In DNA, the CDR3 is TGTGCCAGCAGTAAAATCGGACAGGGGGCATACGAGCAGTACTTC. This codes for CASSKIGQGAYEQYF.

The chain joins TRBV20-1 to TRBJ1-2; 7 positions agree with TRBD1. The CDR3 is made up of 13 amino acids. Germline V gene sequence: CDR1 DFQATT, CDR2 SNEGSKA (reference sequence). V trimming: 3 bases; J trimming: 4 bases; junction bases outside the gene matches: 5. The CDR3 sequence is CSASAGTVYGYTF. The CDR3 coding sequence is TGCAGTGCTAGTGCCGGGACAGTCTATGGCTACACCTTC.

J is TRBJ1-2 and V is TRBV20-1; D might be TRBD1 (5 bases). CDR1 is DFQATT, CDR2 SNEGSKA, per germline (reference sequence). The CDR3 has 11 residues. V dropped 5 bases and J dropped 5 bases, with 9 bases sitting between them. CDR3 sequence reads: CSARTSYGYTF. The CDR3 coding sequence is TGCAGTGCTCGGACATCTTATGGCTACACCTTC.

CDR3 protein: CASSGFGGGQETQYF. CDR3 bases: TGTGCCAGTTCCGGCTTCGGGGGGGGGCAAGAGACCCAGTACTTC. The chain couples TRBV3-1 (or the pseudogene TRBV3-2) to TRBJ2-5, with 8 bases identical to TRBD2. The CDR3 loop spans 15 amino acids. Trimming at V came to 9 bases and at J to 2 bases, leaving 11 bases not matched to a gene. Per the germline V gene, CDR1 is LGHDT and CDR2 is YNNKEL (reference sequence).

The chain combines TRBV7-6 with TRBJ2-7, with TRBD1 matching 8 bases. Germline V gene sequence: CDR1 SGHVS, CDR2 FNYEAQ. CDR3 length: 16 residues. With V trimmed by 5 bases and J by 0 bases, 9 bases remained unmatched. The CDR3 DNA reads as TGTGCCAGCAGCCTTGGACAGGGACTGAGCTCCTACGAGCAGTACTTC. Its protein is CASSLGQGLSSYEQYF. Combining the CDR3 with reference TRBV7-6 and TRBJ2-7 gives the whole variable domain GAGVSQSPRYKVTKRGQDVALRCDPISGHVSLYWYRQALGQGPEFLTYFNYEAQQDKSGLPNDRFSAERPEGSISTLTIQRTEQRDSAMYRCASSLGQGLSSYEQYFGPGTRLTVT.

The chain carries TRBV30 and TRBJ1-2; D unclear. Germline CDR1 GTSNPN, CDR2 SVGIG (reference sequence). Trimming left V 3 bases short and J 7 bases short, with 12 bases between. This CDR3 has 12 amino acids. The CDR3 sequence is CAWSRRQAGYTF. The DNA of the CDR3 is TGTGCCTGGAGCAGGAGGCAGGCTGGCTACACCTTC.